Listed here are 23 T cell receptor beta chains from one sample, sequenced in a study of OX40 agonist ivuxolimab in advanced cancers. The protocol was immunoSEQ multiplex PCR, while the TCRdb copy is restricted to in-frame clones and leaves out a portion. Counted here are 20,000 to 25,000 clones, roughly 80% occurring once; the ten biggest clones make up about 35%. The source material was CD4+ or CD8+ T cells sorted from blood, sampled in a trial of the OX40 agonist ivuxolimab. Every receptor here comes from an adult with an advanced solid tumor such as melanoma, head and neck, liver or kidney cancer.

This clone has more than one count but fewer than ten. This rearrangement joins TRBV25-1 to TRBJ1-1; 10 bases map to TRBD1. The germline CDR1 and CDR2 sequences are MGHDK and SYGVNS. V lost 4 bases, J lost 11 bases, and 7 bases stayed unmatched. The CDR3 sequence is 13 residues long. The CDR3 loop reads CASSVTGGADAFF. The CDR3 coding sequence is TGTGCCAGCAGTGTGACAGGGGGCGCGGATGCTTTCTTT.

CDR3 coding DNA: TGTGCCAGCAGTTTACAATACTTGTACGAGCAGTACTTC. This gives the protein CASSLQYLYEQYF. The chain couples TRBV28 to TRBJ2-7; D remains unclear. The CDR3 runs 13 residues. Trimming left V 2 bases short and J 4 bases short, with 9 bases between. CDR1 and CDR2 (germline): MDHEN, SYDVKM.

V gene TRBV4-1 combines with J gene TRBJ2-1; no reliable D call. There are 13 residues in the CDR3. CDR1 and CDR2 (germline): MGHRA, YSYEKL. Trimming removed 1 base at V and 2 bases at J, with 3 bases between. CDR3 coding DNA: TGCGCCAGCAGCCAAGGAGCCTACAATGAGCAGTTCTTC. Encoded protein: CASSQGAYNEQFF.

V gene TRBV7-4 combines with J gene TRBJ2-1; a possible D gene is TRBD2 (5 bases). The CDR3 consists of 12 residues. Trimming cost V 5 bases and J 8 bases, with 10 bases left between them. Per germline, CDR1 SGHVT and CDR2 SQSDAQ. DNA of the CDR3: TGTGCCAGCAGCCTTCGGGGAGATGAGCAGTTCTTC. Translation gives CASSLRGDEQFF.

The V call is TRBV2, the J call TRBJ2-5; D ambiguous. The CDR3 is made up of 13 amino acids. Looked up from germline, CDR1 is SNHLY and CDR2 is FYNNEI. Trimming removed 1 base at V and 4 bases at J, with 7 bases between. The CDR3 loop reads CASSEVLRETQYF. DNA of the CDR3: TGTGCCAGCAGTGAAGTTCTACGAGAGACCCAGTACTTC.

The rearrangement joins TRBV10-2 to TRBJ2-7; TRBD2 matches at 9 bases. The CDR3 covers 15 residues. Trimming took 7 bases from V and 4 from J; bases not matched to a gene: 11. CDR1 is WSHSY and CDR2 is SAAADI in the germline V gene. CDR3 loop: CASTLSGSVGYEQYF. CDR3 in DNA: TGCGCCAGCACTCTTAGCGGGAGCGTCGGATACGAGCAGTACTTC.

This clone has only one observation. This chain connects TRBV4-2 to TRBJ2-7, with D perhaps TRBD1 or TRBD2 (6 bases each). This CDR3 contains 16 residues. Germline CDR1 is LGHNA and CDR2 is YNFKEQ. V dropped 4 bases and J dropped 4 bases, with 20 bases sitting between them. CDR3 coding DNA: TGTGCCAGCAGCCTGGGGGGAGCAGGGGTAGGTTACGAGCAGTACTTC. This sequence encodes CASSLGGAGVGYEQYF.

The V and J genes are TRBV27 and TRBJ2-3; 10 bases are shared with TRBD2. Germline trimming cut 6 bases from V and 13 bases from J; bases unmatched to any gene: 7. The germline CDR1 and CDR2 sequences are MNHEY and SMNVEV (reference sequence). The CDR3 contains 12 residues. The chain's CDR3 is CASRALAGEKYF. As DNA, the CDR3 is TGTGCCAGCAGGGCCCTAGCGGGAGAAAAGTATTTT.

CDR3 residues: CASSTPGTSGSREQYF. In DNA, the CDR3 is TGTGCCAGTAGTACCCCCGGGACTAGCGGGAGTCGCGAGCAGTACTTC. The chain couples TRBV19 to TRBJ2-7; 14 positions match TRBD2. Germline CDR1 LNHDA, CDR2 SQIVND (reference sequence). V shed 4 bases, J shed 6 bases, and the junction held 8 bases outside the gene matches. CDR3 length equals 16 residues.

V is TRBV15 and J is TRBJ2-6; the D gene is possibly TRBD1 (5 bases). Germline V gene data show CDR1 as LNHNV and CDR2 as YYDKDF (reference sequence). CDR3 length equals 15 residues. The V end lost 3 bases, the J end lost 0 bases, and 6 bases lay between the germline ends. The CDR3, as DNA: TGTGCCACCAGCAGCAGGGACTCTGGGGCCAACGTCCTGACTTTC. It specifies CATSSRDSGANVLTF.

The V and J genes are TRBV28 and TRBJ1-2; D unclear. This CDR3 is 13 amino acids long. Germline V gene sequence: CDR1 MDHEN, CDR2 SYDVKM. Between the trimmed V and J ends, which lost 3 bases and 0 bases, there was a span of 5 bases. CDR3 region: CASSFRTNYGYTF. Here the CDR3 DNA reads TGTGCCAGCAGTTTTAGGACTAACTATGGCTACACCTTC.

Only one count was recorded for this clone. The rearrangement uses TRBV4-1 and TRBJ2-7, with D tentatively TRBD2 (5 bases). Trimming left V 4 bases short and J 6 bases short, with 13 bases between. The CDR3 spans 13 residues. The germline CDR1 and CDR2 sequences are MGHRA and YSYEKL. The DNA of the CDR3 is TGCGCCAGCAGCCCCCCCTCCGGGGTCGAGCAGTACTTC. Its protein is CASSPPSGVEQYF.

The CDR3 nucleotides are TGTGCCAGCAGACTCGAGACAGACTATGGCTACACCTTC. Residues: CASRLETDYGYTF. The chain links TRBV28 to TRBJ1-2, with TRBD1 as a possible D gene (5 bases). The length of the CDR3 is 13 residues. V was trimmed by 6 bases and J by 3 bases, leaving 11 bases between them. Germline V gene data show CDR1 as MDHEN and CDR2 as SYDVKM.

The CDR3 coding sequence is TGTGCCAGCAGGGGACAGAGCTCCTACGAGCAGTACTTC. It is translated as CASRGQSSYEQYF. The chain uses TRBV28 and TRBJ2-7; 7 nucleotides match TRBD1. Looked up from germline, CDR1 is MDHEN and CDR2 is SYDVKM. The V segment lost 6 bases and the J segment 0 bases; nucleotides outside the gene matches: 2. The CDR3 spans 13 residues.

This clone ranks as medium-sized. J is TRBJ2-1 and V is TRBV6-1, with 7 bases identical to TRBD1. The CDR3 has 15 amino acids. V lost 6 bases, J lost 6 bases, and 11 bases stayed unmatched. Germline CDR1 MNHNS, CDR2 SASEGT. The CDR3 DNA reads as TGTGCCAGCAGAGAGGGACAGCCCTTTCTCAATGAGCAGTTCTTC. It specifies CASREGQPFLNEQFF.

The chain's CDR3 is CASSLGTSGITDTQYF. CDR3 in DNA: TGTGCCAGCAGCCTAGGGACTAGCGGGATCACAGATACGCAGTATTTT. V gene TRBV7-6 combines with J gene TRBJ2-3; 13 nucleotides match TRBD2. The CDR3 totals 16 residues. V dropped 5 bases and J dropped 2; count of bases not matched to a gene: 4. The V gene's germline CDR1 is SGHVS and CDR2 FNYEAQ.

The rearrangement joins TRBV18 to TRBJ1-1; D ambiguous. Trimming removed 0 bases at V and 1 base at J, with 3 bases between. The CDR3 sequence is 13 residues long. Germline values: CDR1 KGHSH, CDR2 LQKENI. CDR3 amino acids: CASSPPENTEAFF. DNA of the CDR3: TGTGCCAGCTCACCACCGGAGAACACTGAAGCTTTCTTT. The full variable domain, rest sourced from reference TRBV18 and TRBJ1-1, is NAGVMQNPRHLVRRRGQEARLRCSPMKGHSHVYWYRQLPEEGLKFMVYLQKENIIDESGMPKERFSAEFPKEGPSILRIQQVVRGDSAAYFCASSPPENTEAFFGQGTRLTVV.

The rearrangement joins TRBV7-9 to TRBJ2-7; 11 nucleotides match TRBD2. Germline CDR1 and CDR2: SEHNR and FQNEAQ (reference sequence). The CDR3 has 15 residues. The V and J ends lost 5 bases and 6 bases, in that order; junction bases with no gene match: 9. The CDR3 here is CASSPPGLAVLEQYF. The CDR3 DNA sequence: TGTGCCAGCAGCCCTCCGGGACTAGCGGTACTCGAGCAGTACTTC.

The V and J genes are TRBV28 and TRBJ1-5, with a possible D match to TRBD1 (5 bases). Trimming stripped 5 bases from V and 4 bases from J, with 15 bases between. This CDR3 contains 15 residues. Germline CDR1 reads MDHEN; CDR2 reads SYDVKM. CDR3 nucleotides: TGTGCCAGCAGTCCCAACCGACAGAGGAATCAGCCCCAGCATTTT. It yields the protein CASSPNRQRNQPQHF.

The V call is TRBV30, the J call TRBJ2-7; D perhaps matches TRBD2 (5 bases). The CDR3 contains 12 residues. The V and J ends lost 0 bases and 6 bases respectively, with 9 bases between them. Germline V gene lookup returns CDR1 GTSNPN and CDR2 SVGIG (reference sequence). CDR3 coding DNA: TGTGCCTGGAGTGTATTGGGAGCCGAGCAGTACTTC. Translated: CAWSVLGAEQYF. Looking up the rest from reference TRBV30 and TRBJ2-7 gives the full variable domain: SQTIHQWPATLVQPVGSPLSLECTVEGTSNPNLYWYRQAAGRGLQLLFYSVGIGQISSEVPQNLSASRPQDRQFILSSKKLLLSDSGFYLCAWSVLGAEQYFGPGTRLTVT.

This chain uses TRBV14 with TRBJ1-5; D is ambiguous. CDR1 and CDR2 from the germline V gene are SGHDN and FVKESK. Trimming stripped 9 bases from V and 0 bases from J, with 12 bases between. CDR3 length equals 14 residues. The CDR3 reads CAREPKLSNQPQHF. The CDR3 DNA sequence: TGTGCCAGGGAGCCGAAACTTAGCAATCAGCCCCAGCATTTT.

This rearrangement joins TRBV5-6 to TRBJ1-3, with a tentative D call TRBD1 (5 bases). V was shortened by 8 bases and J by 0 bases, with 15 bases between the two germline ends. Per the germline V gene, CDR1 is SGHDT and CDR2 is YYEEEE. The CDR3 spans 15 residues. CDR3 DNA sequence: TGTGCCAGGTGGCGGGGGGTCCTCTCTGGAAACACCATATATTTT. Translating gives CARWRGVLSGNTIYF.

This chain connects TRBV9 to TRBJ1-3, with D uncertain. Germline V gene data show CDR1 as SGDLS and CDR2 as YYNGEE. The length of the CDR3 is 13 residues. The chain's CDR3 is CAIGYPSGNTIYF. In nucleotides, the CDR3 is TGTGCAATCGGCTATCCCTCTGGAAACACCATATATTTT.